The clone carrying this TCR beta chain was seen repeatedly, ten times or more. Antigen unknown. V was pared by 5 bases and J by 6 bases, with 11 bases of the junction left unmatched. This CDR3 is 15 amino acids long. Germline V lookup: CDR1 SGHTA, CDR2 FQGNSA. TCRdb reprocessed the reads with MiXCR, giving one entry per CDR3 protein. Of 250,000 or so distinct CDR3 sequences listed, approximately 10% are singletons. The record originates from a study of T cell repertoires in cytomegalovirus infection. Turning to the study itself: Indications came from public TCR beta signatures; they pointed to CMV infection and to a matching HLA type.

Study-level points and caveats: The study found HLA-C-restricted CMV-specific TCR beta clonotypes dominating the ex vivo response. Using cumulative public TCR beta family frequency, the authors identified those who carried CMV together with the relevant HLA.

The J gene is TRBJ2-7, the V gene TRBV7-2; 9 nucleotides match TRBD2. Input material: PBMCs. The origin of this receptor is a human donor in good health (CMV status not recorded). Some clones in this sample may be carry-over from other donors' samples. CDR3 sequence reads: CASSPWGGGAIEQYF. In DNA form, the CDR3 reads TGTGCCAGCAGCCCCTGGGGCGGGGGGGCGATCGAGCAGTACTTC.